These 5 T cell receptor beta chains were sequenced from one sample in a study of T-cell memory formation after mild COVID-19. TCRdb called the 5' RACE reads again in MiXCR, with one record for every CDR3 protein. In the table there are more than 300,000 distinct CDR3 sequences, roughly an eighth of which are singletons. The sample consisted of PBMCs or a T cell subset sorted from them (not recorded which). The origin of the receptors is a young man who had mild COVID-19 (a few samples of this study predate the infection). Cell type and time point are not known.

This clonotype was observed a handful of times. This rearrangement joins TRBV12-5 to TRBJ2-1, with D perhaps assigned TRBD1 or TRBD2 (5 bases each). This CDR3 has 13 residues. Trimming stripped 8 bases from V and 5 bases from J, with 13 bases between. Germline CDR1 is LGHNT and CDR2 is FRNRAP. This CDR3 reads CASREGSHNEQFF. For the CDR3, the DNA is TGTGCTAGTAGAGAGGGGAGCCACAATGAGCAGTTCTTC.

J is TRBJ1-5 and V is TRBV7-2; no clear D. Trimming took 3 bases from V and 4 from J, leaving 10 bases between them. The CDR3 has 14 amino acids. Germline CDR1 reads SGHTA; CDR2 reads FQGNSA. Written as DNA, the CDR3 is TGTGCCAGCAGCTTTATTCGGGATAATCAGCCCCAGCATTTT. Translated: CASSFIRDNQPQHF. The complete variable domain, with remaining parts taken from reference TRBV7-2 and TRBJ1-5, reads GAGVSQSPSNKVTEKGKDVELRCDPISGHTALYWYRQSLGQGLEFLIYFQGNSAPDKSGLPSDRFSAERTGGSVSTLTIQRTQQEDSAVYLCASSFIRDNQPQHFGDGTRLSIL.

There are many counts of this clonotype. Here the CDR3 DNA reads TGTGCCAGCAGCCCTAGCGGGGGGCATAATGAGCAGTTCTTC. Amino acid sequence: CASSPSGGHNEQFF. The genes are TRBV12-3 or TRBV12-4 and TRBJ2-1; TRBD2 matches at 11 bases. After removal of 6 bases from V and 7 bases from J, the junction contained 5 bases not matched to a gene. The CDR3 has 14 amino acids.

This clonotype has at least ten counts. This sequence joins TRBV7-3 and TRBJ2-1, with D unclear. The CDR3 consists of 13 residues. Germline CDR1 reads SGHTA; CDR2 reads FQGTGA. With 0 bases removed from V and 5 bases from J, the gap between germline ends came to 5 bases. The CDR3 DNA sequence: TGTGCCAGCAGCTTAACCCGAGACAATGAGCAGTTCTTC. This codes for CASSLTRDNEQFF.

This clonotype was detected only a few times. This chain links TRBV7-9 with TRBJ2-7, with D possibly being TRBD1 (5 bases). Per the germline V gene, CDR1 is SEHNR and CDR2 is FQNEAQ (reference sequence). This CDR3 region has 14 residues. V lost 0 bases to trimming and J lost 6 bases, with 12 bases between them. This chain's CDR3 is CASSLAISQGEQYF. In DNA form, the CDR3 reads TGTGCCAGCAGCTTAGCGATCTCTCAGGGCGAGCAGTACTTC.